A selection of T cell receptor beta chains follows, all from one sample in a study of blood T cell repertoires in COVID-19. Repertoires were generated with immunoSEQ multiplex PCR, while TCRdb's copy carries only in-frame clones and drops some. The table records about 94,000 clones, roughly 78% of them present only once. The sample taken for sequencing was peripheral blood. The source is a woman of 80 years or more with acute or convalescent COVID-19. Each CDR3 is given with its conserved first and last residue. The order of the fields is CDR3 DNA, CDR3 protein, J gene, clone size, V gene, D gene. A D gene is named only where the DNA matches it firmly. Clone sizes are given selectively: once, few, many, or a class where the clone is expanded.

TGCGCCAGCAGCTCCAGGGGGCTGGAGACCCAGTACTTC | CASSSRGLETQYF | TRBJ2-5 | - | TRBV5-1 | TRBD1
TGTGCCAGTAGCTCACAGGGGGACACTGAAGCTTTCTTT | CASSSQGDTEAFF | TRBJ1-1 | - | TRBV19 | TRBD1
TGTGCCAGCAGTTTACTCGGTAGGGGGCTAGTGAACTATGGCTACACCTTC | CASSLLGRGLVNYGYTF | TRBJ1-2 | - | TRBV28 | TRBD1
TGTGCCACCAGCAGAGGGCATTCAGGGGGATGGAACACCATATATTTT | CATSRGHSGGWNTIYF | TRBJ1-3 | few | TRBV15 | TRBD1
TGCGCCAGCAGCTTGGTGTCAGGGGTTTATAATTCACCCCTCCACTTT | CASSLVSGVYNSPLHF | TRBJ1-6 | - | TRBV5-1 | -
TGTGCCAGCAGCTCCGGGACTAGCGGGAGTAGGTACTTC | CASSSGTSGSRYF | TRBJ2-7 | - | TRBV7-2 | TRBD2
TGTGCCAGCAGCGTAGGGACAGGGGGGCCAGAAGAGACCCAGTACTTC | CASSVGTGGPEETQYF | TRBJ2-5 | - | TRBV9 | TRBD1
TGTGCCAGCAGCTCGACAGGGTATGGCTACACCTTC | CASSSTGYGYTF | TRBJ1-2 | - | TRBV7-6 | TRBD1
TGTGCCACCAGTGGTACTAGCGGTCCAACGGCTACGCAGTATTTT | CATSGTSGPTATQYF | TRBJ2-3 | - | TRBV24-1 | TRBD2
TGTGCCAGTAGACGCGCGGGAGTACCCTACAATGAGCAGTTCTTC | CASRRAGVPYNEQFF | TRBJ2-1 | - | TRBV19 | TRBD2
TGCGCCAGCAGTATCCCAGGGGGGCGCAACTATGGCTACACCTTC | CASSIPGGRNYGYTF | TRBJ1-2 | - | TRBV5-1 | TRBD1
TGTGCCTGGAGTGTCGGATCCCCGGGAGGGGGAAACACCATATATTTT | CAWSVGSPGGGNTIYF | TRBJ1-3 | - | TRBV30 | -
TGTGCCATCAAGGGGACAGGTCACAATTCACCCCTCCACTTT | CAIKGTGHNSPLHF | TRBJ1-6 | - | TRBV10-3 | TRBD1
TGTGCCAGCAGTCAGGGAAGACAGAATAATTCACCCCTCCACTTT | CASSQGRQNNSPLHF | TRBJ1-6 | - | TRBV27 | -
TGTGCCAGCAGTTACGGGCAGGGGGTAGGGGAGCTGTTTTTT | CASSYGQGVGELFF | TRBJ2-2 | - | TRBV6-5 | TRBD1
TGTGCCAGCAGCTCCGGGACTAGCGGGGACGAGCAGTACTTC | CASSSGTSGDEQYF | TRBJ2-7 | - | TRBV11-3 | TRBD2
TGCGCCAGCACCCTTACAGCGAACACTGAAGCTTTCTTT | CASTLTANTEAFF | TRBJ1-1 | - | TRBV23-1 | -
TGCGCCAGCAGCTTGGCAGCGGGGGCCTACGAGCAGTACTTC | CASSLAAGAYEQYF | TRBJ2-7 | - | TRBV5-1 | TRBD2
TGTGCCAGCAGCCAAGTGGGTAGCGGGATCTACGAGCAGTACTTC | CASSQVGSGIYEQYF | TRBJ2-7 | few | TRBV3-1/TRBV3-2 | TRBD2
TGCGCCAGCAGTCAATCCGAAGGGGACGAGCAGTACTTC | CASSQSEGDEQYF | TRBJ2-7 | - | TRBV23-1 | -
TGTGCCAGCTCTCCCGGGGGGGCTAGCACAGATACGCAGTATTTT | CASSPGGASTDTQYF | TRBJ2-3 | - | TRBV2 | TRBD2
TGTGCCAGCAGCCAAGATCGACAGATCACCGGGGAGCTGTTTTTT | CASSQDRQITGELFF | TRBJ2-2 | - | TRBV3-1/TRBV3-2 | -
TGCAGCGTTGAAACTGGGGGGTCGGAGACCCAGTACTTC | CSVETGGSETQYF | TRBJ2-5 | - | TRBV29-1 | -
TGTGCCAGTAGCACGACAGGCCTCCTCCGCTACACCTTC | CASSTTGLLRYTF | TRBJ1-2 | once | TRBV19 | -
TGTGCCAGTAGTATTCGACAGGGGATCGGGGAGCTGTTTTTT | CASSIRQGIGELFF | TRBJ2-2 | - | TRBV19 | TRBD1
TGCGCCAGCAGTAGTAGCCCCGGTTCGGGGGACTATGGCTACACCTTC | CASSSSPGSGDYGYTF | TRBJ1-2 | - | TRBV5-1 | -
TGCAGCGTACGGACAGGGGGGGGCTACACCTTC | CSVRTGGGYTF | TRBJ1-2 | - | TRBV29-1 | TRBD1
TGTGCCAGCAGTCCGGGACAAAGGATTTCACCCCTCCACTTT | CASSPGQRISPLHF | TRBJ1-6 | - | TRBV2 | -
TGTGCCATAGGGGCCGGCCCGCTCTCTGGGGCCAACGTCCTGACTTTC | CAIGAGPLSGANVLTF | TRBJ2-6 | - | TRBV19 | -
TGTGCCAGCAGCGTACAGGCAGGGGGCGGGTATGGCTACACCTTC | CASSVQAGGGYGYTF | TRBJ1-2 | - | TRBV9 | TRBD1
TGTGCCAGCAGCGCTCAGGGGGCAGGATCACCCCTCCACTTT | CASSAQGAGSPLHF | TRBJ1-6 | - | TRBV9 | TRBD1
TGTGCCAGCAGCCGCACAGGGGGCAGCAATCAGCCCCAGCATTTT | CASSRTGGSNQPQHF | TRBJ1-5 | once | TRBV7-6 | TRBD1
TGTGCCAGCAGCCTCGGGGGGACAGGATCCTACGAGCAGTACTTC | CASSLGGTGSYEQYF | TRBJ2-7 | - | TRBV6-5 | -